The entry below gives a single T cell receptor beta chain sequence along with its context. Its antigen is as yet unknown. The primer mix had 60 Vbeta and 13 Jbeta primers. Some clones are missing from TCRdb's copy, which holds only in-frame ones; the method was immunoSEQ multiplex PCR. The sample lists some 180,000 clones; approximately 76% were seen once. Germline V gene sequence: CDR1 GTSNPN, CDR2 SVGIG (reference sequence). The CDR3 loop spans 13 amino acids. V lost 1 base and J lost 7, with 13 bases in between. The data derive from a study of cytomegalovirus exposure and HLA in healthy donors. Turning to the study itself: An analysis done earlier identified 95 million to 140 million unique TCR beta sequences from 200 million or so T cells. Overall study results and limits: A further, later analysis showed that HLA-associated TCR beta chains (compared with equally common others) were more clonally expanded. A later analysis revealed that TCR association rates differed between HLA loci, peaking at DRB1 and bottoming out at HLA-C. Earlier analysis looked at TCR beta V segments, and most were productive about 90% or about 30% of the time.

This rearrangement joins TRBV30 to TRBJ1-1; D is unresolved. The TCR sequence derives from a woman aged 18 to 35 in good health and CMV-seropositive. Sequenced sample: PBMCs. The CDR3 region is CAWSAMGGGEAFF. In DNA, the CDR3 is TGTGCCTGGAGTGCGATGGGAGGTGGTGAAGCTTTCTTT.